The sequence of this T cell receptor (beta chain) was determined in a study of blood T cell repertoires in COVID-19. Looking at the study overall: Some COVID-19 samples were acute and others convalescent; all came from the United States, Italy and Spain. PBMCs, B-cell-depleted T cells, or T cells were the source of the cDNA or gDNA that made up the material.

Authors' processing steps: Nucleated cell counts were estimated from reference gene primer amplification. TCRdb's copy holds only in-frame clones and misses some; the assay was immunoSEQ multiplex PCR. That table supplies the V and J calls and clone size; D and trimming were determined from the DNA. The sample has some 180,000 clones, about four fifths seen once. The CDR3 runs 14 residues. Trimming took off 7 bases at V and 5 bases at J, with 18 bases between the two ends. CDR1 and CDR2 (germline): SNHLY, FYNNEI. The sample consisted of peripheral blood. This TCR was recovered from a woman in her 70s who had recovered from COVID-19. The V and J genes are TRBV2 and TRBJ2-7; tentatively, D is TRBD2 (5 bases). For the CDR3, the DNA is TGTGCCAGCAAACCGTTGTCAGCGACTAACGAGCAGTACTTC. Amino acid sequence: CASKPLSATNEQYF.